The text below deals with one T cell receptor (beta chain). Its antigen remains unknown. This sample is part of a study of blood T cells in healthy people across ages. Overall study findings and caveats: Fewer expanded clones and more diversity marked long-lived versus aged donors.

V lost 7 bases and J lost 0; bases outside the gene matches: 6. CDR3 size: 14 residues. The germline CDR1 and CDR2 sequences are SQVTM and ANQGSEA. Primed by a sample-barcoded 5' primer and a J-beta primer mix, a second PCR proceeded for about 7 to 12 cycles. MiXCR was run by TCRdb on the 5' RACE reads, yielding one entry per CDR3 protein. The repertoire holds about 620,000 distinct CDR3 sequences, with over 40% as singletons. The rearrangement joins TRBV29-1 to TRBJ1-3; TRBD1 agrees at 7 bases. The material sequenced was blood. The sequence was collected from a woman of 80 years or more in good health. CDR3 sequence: CSGKTGSSGNTIYF. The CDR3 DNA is TGCAGCGGGAAGACAGGGTCCTCTGGAAACACCATATATTTT.